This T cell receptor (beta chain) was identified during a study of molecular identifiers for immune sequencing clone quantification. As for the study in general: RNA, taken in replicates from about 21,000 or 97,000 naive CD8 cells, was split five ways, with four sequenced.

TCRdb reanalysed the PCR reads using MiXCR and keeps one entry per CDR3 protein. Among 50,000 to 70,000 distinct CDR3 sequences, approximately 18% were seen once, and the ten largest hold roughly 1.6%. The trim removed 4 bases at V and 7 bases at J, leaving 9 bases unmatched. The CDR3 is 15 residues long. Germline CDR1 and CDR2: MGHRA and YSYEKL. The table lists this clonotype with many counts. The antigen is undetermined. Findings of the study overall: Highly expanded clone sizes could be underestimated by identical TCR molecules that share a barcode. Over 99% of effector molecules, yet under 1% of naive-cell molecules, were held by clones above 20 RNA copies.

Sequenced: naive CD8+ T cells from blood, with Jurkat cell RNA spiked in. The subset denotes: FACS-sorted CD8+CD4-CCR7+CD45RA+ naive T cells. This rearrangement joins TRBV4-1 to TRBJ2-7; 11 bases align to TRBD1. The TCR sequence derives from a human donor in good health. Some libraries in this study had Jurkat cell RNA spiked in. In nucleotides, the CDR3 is TGCGCCAGCAGCCCGCACGGACAGGGGGCGAGTGAGCAGTACTTC. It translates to CASSPHGQGASEQYF.